This TCR beta chain comes out of a study of blood T cell repertoires in COVID-19. Across the study: COVID-19 samples from acute and convalescent phases originated in the United States, Italy and Spain. PBMCs, B-cell-depleted T cells, or T cells were the source of the cDNA or gDNA that made up the material.

In the original processing: From reference gene primer amplification, estimates of nucleated cell counts were derived. Only in-frame clones appear in the TCRdb table, and some are missing; sequencing was by immunoSEQ multiplex PCR. V and J calls and clone size follow that table, whereas D and trimming were derived from the DNA. Among about 110,000 clones listed, roughly four fifths were seen once. Germline V CDR1 and CDR2: SGDLS, YYNGEE. V lost 0 bases and J 2 bases, leaving 6 bases between the germline ends. CDR3 length: 14 amino acids. The rearrangement links TRBV9 to TRBJ1-5; D gene uncertain. Sequencing used peripheral blood. This clonotype originated in a woman between 65 and 79 years old with acute or convalescent COVID-19. The CDR3 protein is CASSVGQGNQPQHF. In DNA form, the CDR3 reads TGTGCCAGCAGCGTAGGGCAGGGCAATCAGCCCCAGCATTTT.